This T cell receptor (beta chain) was profiled in a study of cytomegalovirus exposure and HLA in healthy donors. Study-level points and caveats: According to reports, the classifier identified cytomegalovirus status with high specificity and sensitivity. The study recorded about 160 TCR beta chains that were cytomegalovirus-associated. The tendency of first-cohort TCR clusters to co-occur in the approximately 120 validation repertoires was identified by a subsequent analysis. While the bulk of TCR sequences proved rare, some public TCRs turned up in many donors.

In its sample, this clone ranks as medium-sized. Antigen: not known. The V and J ends lost 6 bases and 1 base respectively, with 7 bases between them. Germline loops: CDR1 MDHEN, CDR2 SYDVKM. The CDR3 loop spans 13 amino acids. Assay used: immunoSEQ multiplex PCR; TCRdb lists only in-frame clones, some missing. Altogether 200,000 to 250,000 clones are present, roughly 88% being singletons, with the ten largest covering around 15%. The source material was PBMCs. The receptor comes from a woman in her 30s in good health and CMV-seropositive. The J gene is TRBJ1-5, the V gene TRBV28; D unclear. CDR3 sequence reads: CASRTVSNQPQHF. The DNA of the CDR3 is TGTGCCAGCAGGACGGTGAGCAATCAGCCCCAGCATTTT.